The TCR beta chain under discussion was sequenced for a study of radiation and T cells in renal cell carcinoma. Whole-study findings and limits: Top tumor clonotypes rose in blood 2 weeks post-radiation, then contracted. No pretreatment tumor biopsies were available for baseline clonotypes.

The CDR3 runs to 12 residues. CDR1 SGHAT and CDR2 FQNNGV come from the germline V gene. Deletions cut 5 bases from V and 3 bases from J, with 5 bases between. Using immunoSEQ multiplex PCR, the repertoire was profiled, and TCRdb retains in-frame clones only, with some absent. The table lists around 180,000 clones, about 85% of them singletons. On this clone itself: No antigen is known for it.

Time point indicated: blood 4 weeks post-SBRT, at nephrectomy. Specified treatment: 15 Gy SBRT to primary tumor, nephrectomy 4 weeks later. Nephrectomy followed 15 Gy stereotactic body radiation by 4 weeks. Clear cell pathology was present in this patient's renal cell carcinoma. The sample in question was blood, obtained from a patient whose treatment included radiotherapy and nephrectomy. This chain connects TRBV11-2 to TRBJ1-3; no reliable D call. The clonotype comes from a woman aged 45-65 years with renal cell carcinoma. CDR3 protein: CASSPFGNTIYF. In DNA, the CDR3 is TGTGCCAGCAGCCCCTTTGGAAACACCATATATTTT.